The 3 T cell receptor beta chains below were found in one sample sequenced in a study of OX40 agonist ivuxolimab in advanced cancers. The assay was immunoSEQ multiplex PCR, and TCRdb's table has in-frame clones only and misses some. The sample consists of about 62,000 clones, 85% of them appearing once. The sample in question was CD4+ or CD8+ T cells sorted from blood, obtained in a trial of the OX40 agonist ivuxolimab. These receptors all come from an adult with an advanced solid tumor such as melanoma, head and neck, liver or kidney cancer.

This clone was observed a few times. The chain's CDR3 is CASSIGNREQPQHF. The CDR3 DNA reads TGTGCCAGTAGTATAGGTAACCGGGAACAGCCCCAGCATTTT. The chain joins TRBV19 to TRBJ1-5; no clear D. There are 14 residues in the CDR3. Germline V gene sequence: CDR1 LNHDA, CDR2 SQIVND (reference sequence). V lost 1 base and J 7 bases, leaving 11 bases between the germline ends.

This chain links TRBV5-1 with TRBJ2-1; 10 bases align to TRBD2. The CDR3 has 15 amino acids. CDR1 is SGHRS, CDR2 YFSETQ, per germline. The trim removed 5 bases at V and 0 bases at J, leaving 2 bases unmatched. CDR3 amino acids: CASSSSGSSYNEQFF. CDR3 bases: TGCGCCAGCAGTTCTAGCGGGAGCTCCTACAATGAGCAGTTCTTC.

This chain links TRBV15 with TRBJ2-1; D gene unclear. With 6 bases removed from V and 0 bases from J, the gap between germline ends came to 12 bases. Germline V gene data show CDR1 as LNHNV and CDR2 as YYDKDF (reference sequence). This CDR3 comprises 15 residues. Here the CDR3 reads CATRGGPSSYNEQFF. CDR3 nucleotide sequence: TGTGCCACCAGGGGTGGACCCAGCTCCTACAATGAGCAGTTCTTC.